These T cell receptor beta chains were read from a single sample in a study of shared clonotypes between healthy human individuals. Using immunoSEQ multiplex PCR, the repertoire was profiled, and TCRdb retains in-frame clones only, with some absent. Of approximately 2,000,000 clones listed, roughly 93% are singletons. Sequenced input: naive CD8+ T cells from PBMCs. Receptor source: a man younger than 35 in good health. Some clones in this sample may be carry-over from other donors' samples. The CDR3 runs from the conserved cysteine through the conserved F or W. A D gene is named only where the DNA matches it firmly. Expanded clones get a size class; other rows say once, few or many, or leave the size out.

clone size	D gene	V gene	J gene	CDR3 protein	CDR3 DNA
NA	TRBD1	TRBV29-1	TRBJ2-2	CSVTGGTGELFF	TGCAGCGTTACAGGGGGTACCGGGGAGCTGTTTTTT
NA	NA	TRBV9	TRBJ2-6	CASSPPEAGANVLTF	TGTGCCAGCAGCCCACCCGAAGCAGGGGCCAACGTCCTGACTTTC
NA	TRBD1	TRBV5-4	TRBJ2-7	CASRGTGAYEQYF	TGTGCCAGCAGAGGGACAGGAGCCTACGAGCAGTACTTC
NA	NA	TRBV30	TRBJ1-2	CAWSDVTGYGYTF	TGTGCCTGGAGTGATGTAACAGGCTATGGCTACACCTTC
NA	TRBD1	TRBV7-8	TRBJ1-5	CASSRGTGSNQPQHF	TGTGCCAGCAGCCGGGGGACAGGTAGCAATCAGCCCCAGCATTTT
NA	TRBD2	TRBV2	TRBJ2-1	CASSERSRTSGGYNEQFF	TGTGCCAGCAGTGAAAGGTCTCGAACTAGCGGGGGGTACAATGAGCAGTTCTTC
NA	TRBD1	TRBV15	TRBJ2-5	CATSSHRGNQETQYF	TGTGCCACCAGCAGCCACAGGGGCAATCAAGAGACCCAGTACTTC
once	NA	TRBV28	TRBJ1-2	CASSFWSTNYGYTF	TGTGCCAGCAGTTTCTGGTCCACGAACTATGGCTACACCTTC
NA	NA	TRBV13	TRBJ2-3	CASNADTQYF	TGTGCCAGCAATGCGGATACGCAGTATTTT
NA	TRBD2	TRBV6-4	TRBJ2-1	CASSHGLAGDNEQFF	TGTGCCAGCAGTCACGGACTAGCGGGAGACAATGAGCAGTTCTTC
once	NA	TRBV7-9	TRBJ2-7	CASNRAGLPSYEQYF	TGTGCCAGCAACCGAGCGGGCCTTCCCTCCTACGAGCAGTACTTC
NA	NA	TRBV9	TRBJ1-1	CASSVVSGFSSEAFF	TGTGCCAGCAGCGTAGTTTCAGGGTTCAGTTCTGAAGCTTTCTTT
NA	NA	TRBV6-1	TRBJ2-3	CASSEGVAADTQYF	TGTGCCAGCAGTGAAGGGGTAGCGGCAGATACGCAGTATTTT
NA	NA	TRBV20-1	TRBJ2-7	CSADKREQYF	TGCAGTGCTGACAAGAGGGAGCAGTACTTC
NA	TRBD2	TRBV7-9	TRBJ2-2	CASSAGLPNTGELFF	TGTGCCAGCAGCGCGGGACTACCGAACACCGGGGAGCTGTTTTTT
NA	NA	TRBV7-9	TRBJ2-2	CASSPARAVDTGELFF	TGTGCCAGCAGTCCGGCCCGGGCAGTAGACACCGGGGAGCTGTTTTTT
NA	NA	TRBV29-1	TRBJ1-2	CSGRAAQGYTF	TGCAGCGGCCGGGCCGCCCAAGGCTACACCTTC
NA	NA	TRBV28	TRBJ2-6	CASRFAGDGANVLTF	TGTGCCAGCAGGTTTGCAGGGGATGGGGCCAACGTCCTGACTTTC
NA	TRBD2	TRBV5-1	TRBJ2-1	CASSALPGLAGAYNEQFF	TGCGCCAGCAGCGCTCTCCCGGGACTAGCGGGAGCATACAATGAGCAGTTCTTC
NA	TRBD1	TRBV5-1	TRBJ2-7	CASSQSTGGGVEQYF	TGCGCCAGCAGCCAATCGACAGGGGGAGGGGTCGAGCAGTACTTC
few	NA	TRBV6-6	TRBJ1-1	CASSYSRSVDAFF	TGTGCCAGCAGTTACTCGAGGTCAGTCGACGCTTTCTTT
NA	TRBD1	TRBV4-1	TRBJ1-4	CASSPRQGATNEKLFF	TGCGCCAGCAGCCCGCGACAGGGGGCAACTAATGAAAAACTGTTTTTT
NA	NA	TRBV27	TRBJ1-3	CASSSGHLIYGGSGNTIYF	TGTGCCAGCAGTTCCGGACATCTTATATACGGGGGCTCTGGAAACACCATATATTTT
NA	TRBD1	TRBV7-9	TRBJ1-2	CASSSPPGTGDGYTF	TGTGCCAGCAGCTCCCCCCCCGGGACAGGGGACGGCTACACCTTC
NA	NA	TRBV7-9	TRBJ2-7	CASSLVVANPYEQYF	TGTGCCAGCAGCTTAGTGGTCGCAAACCCCTACGAGCAGTACTTC
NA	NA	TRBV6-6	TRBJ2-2	CASSYPEIGYTGELFF	TGTGCCAGCAGTTACCCCGAGATAGGGTACACCGGGGAGCTGTTTTTT
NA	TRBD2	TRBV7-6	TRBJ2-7	CASSLELSLAGGNEQYF	TGTGCCAGCAGCTTAGAATTATCTCTAGCGGGAGGAAACGAGCAGTACTTC
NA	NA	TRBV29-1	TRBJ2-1	CSVEPRALSSYNEQFF	TGCAGCGTTGAACCGAGGGCCCTGAGCTCCTACAATGAGCAGTTCTTC
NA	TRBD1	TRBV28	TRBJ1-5	CAQGQVYCNQPQHF	TGTGCCCAGGGACAGGTCTATTGCAATCAGCCCCAGCATTTT
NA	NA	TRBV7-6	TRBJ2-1	CASSLGGTLVNEQFF	TGTGCCAGCAGCTTAGGGGGTACCTTGGTCAATGAGCAGTTCTTC
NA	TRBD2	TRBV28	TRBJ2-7	CASSTRLAGDEQYF	TGTGCCAGCAGTACCAGACTAGCGGGAGACGAGCAGTACTTC
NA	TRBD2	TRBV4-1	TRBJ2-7	CASSHGLTSGSYEQYF	TGCGCCAGCAGCCACGGATTGACTAGCGGCTCCTACGAGCAGTACTTC
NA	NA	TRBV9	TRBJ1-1	CASTPPQNTEAFF	TGTGCCAGCACCCCCCCGCAGAACACTGAAGCTTTCTTT
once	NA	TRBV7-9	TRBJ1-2	CASSSPGLDGYTF	TGTGCCAGCAGCTCCCCAGGGTTGGACGGCTACACCTTC